What follows are 5 T cell receptor beta chains derived from one specimen sequenced in a study of response to subunit inactivated influenza vaccine. TCRdb called the RT-PCR reads again in MiXCR, with one record for every CDR3 protein. The sample lists about 650,000 distinct CDR3 sequences, 12% to 15% seen once, with around 7.6% in the top ten. The source material was PBMCs from blood, sampled 14 to 15 days before vaccination. The receptor set was obtained from a man aged 50 or older who received an inactivated influenza vaccine.

The chain combines TRBV27 with TRBJ2-5; TRBD2 aligns across 9 bases. With V trimmed by 1 base and J by 1 base, 4 bases remained unmatched. CDR1 is MNHEY and CDR2 is SMNVEV in the germline V gene (reference sequence). This CDR3 comprises 16 residues. In DNA, the CDR3 is TGTGCCAGCAGTTTATGGGGCGGGGGGGCCCAAGAGACCCAGTACTTC. Translation gives CASSLWGGGAQETQYF.

This clonotype was observed a few times. The gene calls are TRBV6-2 or TRBV6-3 and TRBJ2-3; D remains unclear. Per the germline V gene, CDR1 is MNHEY and CDR2 is SVGEGT. Trimming cost V 5 bases and J 1 base, with 16 bases left between them. CDR3 size: 16 residues. The CDR3: CASSIFGDRGTDTQYF. CDR3 DNA: TGTGCCAGCAGTATTTTTGGGGATCGGGGCACAGATACGCAGTATTTT.

This clonotype was observed a single time. The V gene is TRBV20-1, the J gene TRBJ1-5; the match to TRBD1 covers 8 bases. The V gene's germline CDR1 is DFQATT and CDR2 SNEGSKA (reference sequence). This CDR3 contains 16 residues. The CDR3 region is CSAATGGGGSNQPQHF. The CDR3 DNA reads as TGCAGCGCTGCCACAGGGGGAGGAGGTAGCAATCAGCCCCAGCATTTT.

This chain joins TRBV7-2 and TRBJ1-6; unclear D gene. The CDR3 runs to 16 residues. Germline V gives CDR1 SGHTA, CDR2 FQGNSA. Trimming cost V 0 bases and J 6 bases, with 12 bases left between them. The CDR3 protein is CASSLAGPISNSPLHF. CDR3 bases: TGTGCCAGCAGCTTAGCCGGGCCCATCTCTAATTCACCCCTCCACTTT.

This clonotype came up a few times. The V and J genes are TRBV4-2 and TRBJ2-1; 8 bases match TRBD2. Germline CDR1 reads LGHNA; CDR2 reads YNFKEQ. The V segment lost 0 bases and the J segment 4 bases; nucleotides outside the gene matches: 8. This CDR3 has 17 residues. The CDR3 is CASSQDLGRGGYNEQFF. DNA of the CDR3: TGTGCCAGCAGCCAAGATCTAGGACGGGGGGGGTACAATGAGCAGTTCTTC.